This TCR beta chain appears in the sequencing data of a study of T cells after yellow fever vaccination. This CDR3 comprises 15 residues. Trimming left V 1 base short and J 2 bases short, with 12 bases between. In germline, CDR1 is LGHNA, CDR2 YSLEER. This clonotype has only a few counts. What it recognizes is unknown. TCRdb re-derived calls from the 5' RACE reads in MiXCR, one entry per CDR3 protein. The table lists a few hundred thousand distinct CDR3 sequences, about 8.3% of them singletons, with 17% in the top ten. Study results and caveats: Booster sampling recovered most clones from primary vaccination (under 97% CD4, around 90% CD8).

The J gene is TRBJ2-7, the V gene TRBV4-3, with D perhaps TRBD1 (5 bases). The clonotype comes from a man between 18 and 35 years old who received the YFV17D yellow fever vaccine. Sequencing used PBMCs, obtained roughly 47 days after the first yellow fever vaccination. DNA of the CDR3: TGCGCCAGCAGCCAAGGGGGCCACGGAACCTACGAGCAGTACTTC. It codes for CASSQGGHGTYEQYF.